This T cell receptor (beta chain) was obtained from a study of blood T cell repertoires in COVID-19. The repertoire was sequenced with immunoSEQ multiplex PCR; TCRdb's copy has only in-frame clones and lacks some. This table holds approximately 100,000 clones, 80% to 90% found once. Only one count was recorded for this clone. The V gene's germline CDR1 is KGHSH and CDR2 LQKENI. Unmatched junction bases numbered 6, after V lost 2 bases and J lost 4 bases. This CDR3 comprises 16 residues. V gene TRBV18 combines with J gene TRBJ2-1; TRBD2 aligns across 9 bases. The sequenced sample consisted of peripheral blood. The receptor was isolated from a human donor with acute or convalescent COVID-19. The donor label of this sample is uncertain. The CDR3 is CASSPDLAGTYNEQFF. CDR3 DNA: TGTGCCAGCTCACCAGACCTAGCGGGAACGTACAATGAGCAGTTCTTC.